These 24 T cell receptor beta chains share one sample of origin, sequenced in a study of a mutant IDH1 vaccine in newly diagnosed glioma. The time point is: baseline, week 1 (first vaccination visit). Treatment specified: pre-vaccination baseline after standard-of-care therapy. Profiling relied on immunoSEQ multiplex PCR, and the TCRdb table lists in-frame clones only, not all of them. The data contain some 95,000 clones, around three quarters of them singletons. The source was PBMCs, collected from a glioma patient treated with radiotherapy, temozolomide or both. The receptors originated from a man aged 35-49 years with glioma.

This chain joins TRBV19 and TRBJ2-3, with 7 bases lining up with TRBD1. Germline CDR1 LNHDA, CDR2 SQIVND (reference sequence). Unmatched junction bases numbered 7, after V lost 4 bases and J lost 3 bases. The CDR3 loop spans 15 amino acids. The CDR3 protein is CASSKGAVPTDTQYF. The DNA of the CDR3 is TGTGCCAGTAGTAAGGGGGCCGTCCCGACAGATACGCAGTATTTT.

The chain is built from TRBV19 and TRBJ1-5; tentatively, D is TRBD1 (5 bases). The V end lost 2 bases, the J end lost 0 bases, and 17 bases lay between the germline ends. There are 18 residues in the CDR3. Germline values: CDR1 LNHDA, CDR2 SQIVND (reference sequence). The CDR3: CASSIFVGGEASNQPQHF. CDR3 DNA: TGTGCCAGTAGTATATTTGTCGGGGGGGAGGCTAGCAATCAGCCCCAGCATTTT.

The V call is TRBV19, the J call TRBJ1-2; possibly TRBD1 for D (5 bases). The V and J ends lost 3 bases and 8 bases respectively, with 16 bases between them. The CDR3 extends over 14 amino acids. Germline V gene data show CDR1 as LNHDA and CDR2 as SQIVND (reference sequence). CDR3 sequence (DNA): TGTGCCAGTAGTATTCAAGGGGCGGGCCGCGGCTACACCTTC. Protein product: CASSIQGAGRGYTF.

The chain recombines TRBV28 with TRBJ1-1; a weak D match, TRBD1 (5 bases). Germline-derived CDR1 and CDR2 are MDHEN and SYDVKM. The CDR3 totals 13 residues. V gave up 3 bases and J gave up 5 bases, with 10 bases separating them. The CDR3: CASSFSGGTEAFF. The CDR3 nucleotides read TGTGCCAGCAGTTTTAGCGGGGGTACTGAAGCTTTCTTT.

V and J are TRBV19 and TRBJ2-4; 12 bases agree with TRBD1. Per germline, CDR1 LNHDA and CDR2 SQIVND (reference sequence). The CDR3 contains 18 residues. J lost 1 base, V lost 7 bases, and 11 bases had no gene match. The CDR3 DNA is TGTGCCAGTACCCGAACGGGGACAGGGGGCTCGGCCAAAAACATTCAGTACTTC. Translating it yields CASTRTGTGGSAKNIQYF.

The chain employs TRBV6-6 and TRBJ2-7; a possible D gene is TRBD1 (5 bases). CDR3 length: 13 amino acids. V lost 5 bases, J lost 6 bases, and 14 bases lay in between. Germline CDR1 MNHNY, CDR2 SVGAGI (reference sequence). The DNA for the CDR3 is TGTGCCAGCAGTGGCCCAGGGCTGTCCGAGCAGTACTTC. Translating gives CASSGPGLSEQYF.

V usage is TRBV4-2 and J usage is TRBJ1-3, with D perhaps TRBD1 (5 bases). CDR3 length: 16 residues. Trimming took 1 base from V and 0 from J, leaving 10 bases between them. The V gene's germline CDR1 is LGHNA and CDR2 YNFKEQ. CDR3 coding DNA: TGTGCCAGCAGCCAAGGTCGGGGCACCTCTGGAAACACCATATATTTT. It yields the protein CASSQGRGTSGNTIYF.

The chain joins TRBV4-3 to TRBJ2-1; perhaps TRBD1 as D (6 bases). CDR1 is LGHNA and CDR2 is YSLEER in the germline V gene. Trimming removed 0 bases from V and 8 bases from J, with 17 bases in between. There are 16 residues in the CDR3. In DNA form, the CDR3 reads TGCGCCAGCAGCCAAGAGGCCCCCTCAGGGGTACATGAGCAGTTCTTC. Translated: CASSQEAPSGVHEQFF.

The chain uses TRBV9 and TRBJ2-5; 10 bases map to TRBD2. The germline V gene has CDR1 SGDLS and CDR2 YYNGEE. After removal of 1 base from V and 5 bases from J, the junction contained 5 bases not matched to a gene. This CDR3 spans 15 amino acids. CDR3 loop: CASSVRGLALETQYF. CDR3 DNA sequence: TGTGCCAGCAGCGTAAGGGGACTAGCGTTGGAGACCCAGTACTTC.

This sequence joins TRBV19 and TRBJ2-5; 9 bases align to TRBD1. Germline V gene lookup returns CDR1 LNHDA and CDR2 SQIVND (reference sequence). V was clipped by 5 bases and J by 5 bases; unmatched bases: 12. The CDR3 spans 16 residues. CDR3 in DNA: TGTGCCAGTAGTCGAGACCCAGGGACAGGGTCCGAGACCCAGTACTTC. It translates to CASSRDPGTGSETQYF. The whole variable domain, remainder taken from reference TRBV19 and TRBJ2-5, is DGGITQSPKYLFRKEGQNVTLSCEQNLNHDAMYWYRQDPGQGLRLIYYSQIVNDFQKGDIAEGYSVSREKKESFPLTVTSAQKNPTAFYLCASSRDPGTGSETQYFGPGTRLLVL.

This clone was observed a few times. One junction end disagrees with the germline gene, perhaps due to a read error. This chain links TRBV7-8 with TRBJ2-3, with TRBD1 matching 8 bases. The length of the CDR3 is 17 residues. The germline CDR1 and CDR2 sequences are SGHVS and FQNEAQ. The CDR3 sequence is CASSFSQDQGARENWDF. For the CDR3, the DNA is TGTGCCAGCAGTTTTAGCCAAGATCAGGGGGCGCGTGAGAATTGGGATTTT. Looking up the rest from reference TRBV7-8 and TRBJ2-3 gives the full variable domain: GAGVSQSPRYKVAKRGQDVALRCDPISGHVSLFWYQQALGQGPEFLTYFQNEAQLDKSGLPSDRFFAERPEGSVSTLKIQRTQQEDSAVYLCASSFSQDQGARENWDFGPGTRLTVL.

The count of this clone is one. The chain couples TRBV5-4 to TRBJ2-5; TRBD2 matches at 8 bases. The DNA end is more similar to TRBJ2-7, so the J call may be wrong. Germline CDR1 SGHNT, CDR2 YYREEE (reference sequence). The CDR3 covers 14 residues. Written as DNA, the CDR3 is TGTGCCAGCAGCTTGCCCAGCGGGAGCTACGAGCAGTACTTC. This sequence encodes CASSLPSGSYEQYF.

V and J are TRBV4-2 and TRBJ2-7; 8 bases line up with TRBD1. V was clipped by 0 bases and J by 2 bases; unmatched bases: 3. This CDR3 is built from 15 residues. Germline values: CDR1 LGHNA, CDR2 YNFKEQ. As DNA, the CDR3 is TGTGCCAGCAGCCAAGAGCGACAGGGGACCTACGAGCAGTACTTC. Residues: CASSQERQGTYEQYF.

This rearrangement joins TRBV6-1 to TRBJ2-3; D may correspond to TRBD1 or TRBD2 (5 bases each). This CDR3 comprises 16 residues. Trimming pared 4 bases from V and 3 bases from J, leaving 17 bases between. Germline assignment: CDR1 MNHNS and CDR2 SASEGT. The CDR3 DNA follows: TGTGCCAGCAGTGGACCGAGGGGCCGGTTGACAGATACGCAGTATTTT. It is translated as CASSGPRGRLTDTQYF.

This clone has just a few counts. As DNA, the CDR3 is TGTGCCAGCACCATGCGAGGGGGTGTCACTGAAGCTTTCTTT. It codes for CASTMRGGVTEAFF. The rearrangement uses TRBV6-5 and TRBJ1-1; a possible D gene is TRBD1 (6 bases). CDR1 MNHEY and CDR2 SVGAGI come from the germline V gene. CDR3 length: 14 amino acids. The V gene lost 7 bases and the J gene lost 4 bases, with 16 bases spanning the gap.

V gene TRBV5-1 combines with J gene TRBJ2-3; D possibly corresponds to TRBD2 (7 bases). This CDR3 region has 16 residues. Trimming took off 0 bases at V and 1 base at J, with 12 bases between the two ends. Germline lookup yields CDR1 SGHRS and CDR2 YFSETQ. CDR3 sequence: CASSLAGGLGTDTQYF. In DNA form, the CDR3 reads TGCGCCAGCAGCTTGGCCGGGGGGCTGGGCACAGATACGCAGTATTTT.

The CDR3 region is CASSVGGIEYEQYF. CDR3 in DNA: TGTGCCAGCAGCGTAGGGGGGATCGAATACGAGCAGTACTTC. The genes are TRBV9 and TRBJ2-7; either TRBD1 or TRBD2 may supply D (5 bases each). Germline assignment: CDR1 SGDLS and CDR2 YYNGEE. This CDR3 comprises 14 residues. Trimming pared 0 bases from V and 4 bases from J, leaving 11 bases between.

V usage is TRBV18 and J usage is TRBJ2-5; D might be TRBD2 (6 bases). CDR3 length: 15 residues. Germline V gene sequence: CDR1 KGHSH, CDR2 LQKENI. V was cut by 3 bases and J by 1 base, with 12 bases left in between. The CDR3 loop reads CASSPRRGSQETQYF. The CDR3, as DNA: TGTGCCAGCTCACCCCGGAGGGGTTCCCAAGAGACCCAGTACTTC. The complete variable domain, with remaining parts taken from reference TRBV18 and TRBJ2-5, reads NAGVMQNPRHLVRRRGQEARLRCSPMKGHSHVYWYRQLPEEGLKFMVYLQKENIIDESGMPKERFSAEFPKEGPSILRIQQVVRGDSAAYFCASSPRRGSQETQYFGPGTRLLVL.

V and J are TRBV5-6 and TRBJ1-1; D might be TRBD1 (5 bases). Germline values: CDR1 SGHDT, CDR2 YYEEEE. Trimming pared 1 base from V and 3 bases from J, leaving 7 bases between. The CDR3 contains 13 residues. CDR3 in amino acids: CASSLLGDTEAFF. The DNA of the CDR3 is TGTGCCAGCAGCTTGTTAGGGGACACTGAAGCTTTCTTT.

The rearrangement uses TRBV19 and TRBJ2-1; 9 bases are shared with TRBD2. Germline V lookup: CDR1 LNHDA, CDR2 SQIVND (reference sequence). This CDR3 is built from 16 residues. The V gene end was trimmed by 6 bases and the J gene end by 4 bases; junction bases not matched to a gene: 10. The CDR3 bases are TGTGCCAGTAGCCGGCCGGGTAGCGGGAGTTACAATGAGCAGTTCTTC. Translated: CASSRPGSGSYNEQFF.

The chain recombines TRBV7-3 with TRBJ2-2; maybe TRBD2 (6 bases). Germline-derived CDR1 and CDR2 are SGHTA and FQGTGA. Trimming pared 4 bases from V and 9 bases from J, leaving 12 bases between. This CDR3 contains 13 residues. The CDR3 region is CASSSRRGWELFF. The CDR3 bases are TGTGCCAGCAGCTCCCGGAGGGGCTGGGAGCTGTTTTTT.

J is TRBJ2-1 and V is TRBV6-4; TRBD2 agrees at 8 bases. J lost 2 bases, V lost 6 bases, and 6 bases had no gene match. The germline gives CDR1 MRHNA, CDR2 SNTAGT. The CDR3 is 15 amino acids. CDR3 coding DNA: TGTGCCAGCAGCCCCGGGACTAGTGCCTACAATGAGCAGTTCTTC. Its protein product is CASSPGTSAYNEQFF.

This clone was seen a handful of times. The CDR3 DNA is TGTGCCAGCAGTTTAACAGGGAACACTGAAGCTTTCTTT. Protein product: CASSLTGNTEAFF. The genes are TRBV27 and TRBJ1-1; D might be TRBD1 (5 bases). V was cut by 2 bases and J by 1 base, with 5 bases left in between. CDR3 size: 13 residues. Germline V lookup: CDR1 MNHEY, CDR2 SMNVEV (reference sequence).

The chain uses TRBV5-6 and TRBJ1-5, with TRBD1 as a possible D gene (6 bases). This CDR3 contains 16 residues. V dropped 0 bases and J dropped 1 base, with 11 bases sitting between them. Germline values: CDR1 SGHDT, CDR2 YYEEEE. The DNA of the CDR3 is TGTGCCAGCAGCTTGGGGGCGGGGGCGAGCAATCAGCCCCAGCATTTT. This sequence encodes CASSLGAGASNQPQHF.